One and the same sample provided the 6 T cell receptor beta chains below, sequenced in a study of shared clonotypes between healthy human individuals. Only in-frame clones appear in the TCRdb table, and some are missing; sequencing was by immunoSEQ multiplex PCR. The sample has about 1 million clones, about 77% seen once. The sample was memory CD4+ T cells sorted from blood. Subset indicated: CD45RA-negative fraction. These receptor sequences come from a young man in good health.

V and J are TRBV10-3 and TRBJ2-7, with 10 bases that match TRBD2. Looked up from germline, CDR1 is ENHRY and CDR2 is SYGVKD. The CDR3 covers 13 residues. V shed 10 bases and J 4 bases; nucleotides not matched to a gene: 7. The DNA of the CDR3 is TGTGCCAGCTTTAGCGGGGGGCTATACGAGCAGTACTTC. It encodes CASFSGGLYEQYF.

V and J are TRBV7-2 and TRBJ1-2, with TRBD1 matching 7 bases. The J segment lost 6 bases and the V segment lost 5 bases, leaving 9 bases of the junction unmatched. CDR1 is SGHTA, CDR2 FQGNSA, per germline. The CDR3 is 14 residues long. CDR3 amino acids: CASSHRDSLHGYTF. As DNA, the CDR3 is TGTGCCAGCAGCCACCGGGACAGTTTGCATGGCTACACCTTC.

The J gene is TRBJ2-3, the V gene TRBV10-3; weak D call: TRBD2 (5 bases). This CDR3 spans 14 amino acids. V was cut by 4 bases and J by 2 bases, with 10 bases left in between. The germline V gene encodes CDR1 ENHRY and CDR2 SYGVKD. CDR3 sequence: CAISGVGVTDTQYF. The CDR3 DNA sequence: TGTGCCATCAGTGGGGTCGGGGTCACAGATACGCAGTATTTT.

This clone was observed once. The rearrangement uses TRBV5-8 and TRBJ1-2; D unclear. The germline gives CDR1 SGHTS, CDR2 YDEGEE. This CDR3 comprises 13 residues. V was pared by 4 bases and J by 2 bases, with 9 bases between. As DNA, the CDR3 is TGTGCCAGCAGCCCCCGCCTGAACTATGGCTACACCTTC. Translated, it gives CASSPRLNYGYTF.

The rearrangement joins TRBV7-2 to TRBJ1-6; unclear D gene. The ends were cut back, 5 bases at V and 9 bases at J, with 14 bases in the middle. This CDR3 is 14 amino acids long. Per the germline V gene, CDR1 is SGHTA and CDR2 is FQGNSA. CDR3 in DNA: TGTGCCAGCAGCCCGGGAAGGGTGAGTTCACCCCTCCACTTT. Encoded protein: CASSPGRVSSPLHF. Drawing the rest from reference TRBV7-2 and TRBJ1-6, the complete variable domain is GAGVSQSPSNKVTEKGKDVELRCDPISGHTALYWYRQSLGQGLEFLIYFQGNSAPDKSGLPSDRFSAERTGGSVSTLTIQRTQQEDSAVYLCASSPGRVSSPLHFGNGTRLTVT.

The CDR3 DNA is TGTGCCAGTAGTATCCAGGGGGCGGGTACGCAGTATTTT. Protein sequence: CASSIQGAGTQYF. This chain links TRBV19 with TRBJ2-3; 8 positions match TRBD1. The CDR3 length is 13 residues. The J segment lost 8 bases and the V segment lost 3 bases, leaving 4 bases of the junction unmatched. CDR1 and CDR2 from the germline V gene are LNHDA and SQIVND (reference sequence).